These 26 T cell receptor beta chains originate from one sample sequenced in a study of T-cell reconstitution after alpha-beta-depleted transplantation in children. Study-wide findings and caveats: Fresh T-cell production supplied most of the T-cell counts and diversity seen one year after transplant.

These receptors are not linked to any known antigen. A library of TCRbeta sequences, prepared with unique molecular identifiers, was generated. TCRdb ran MiXCR on the PCR reads and lists one entry per CDR3 protein. The sample contains about 300,000 distinct CDR3 sequences, nearly 8% of which appear only once. Sequencing used peripheral blood, obtained 360 days after TCRalphabeta/CD19-depleted stem cell transplant. These receptors were collected from a female patient aged 2 to 10 who had a stem cell transplant for Fanconi anemia, so the T cells may come from the graft donor.

In this sample, this clonotype turned up many times. The V gene is TRBV29-1, the J gene TRBJ2-2; possible D gene TRBD1, 5 bases. CDR3 size: 14 residues. Trimming stripped 8 bases from V and 1 base from J, with 14 bases between. From germline, CDR1 is SQVTM and CDR2 ANQGSEA. CDR3 amino acids: CSIFGHMNTGELFF. The CDR3 DNA reads TGCAGCATATTCGGACACATGAACACCGGGGAGCTGTTTTTT.

There are a few counts of this clonotype. The chain employs TRBV28 and TRBJ1-5; D is ambiguous. The length of the CDR3 is 15 residues. V was clipped by 3 bases and J by 0 bases, with 9 bases between them. The germline CDR1 and CDR2 sequences are MDHEN and SYDVKM. This CDR3 reads CASSFGGDSNQPQHF. CDR3 nucleotides: TGTGCCAGCAGTTTCGGCGGGGATAGCAATCAGCCCCAGCATTTT.

The sample holds a few counts of this clonotype. The rearrangement joins TRBV7-6 to TRBJ2-7; D remains ambiguous. Germline V CDR1 and CDR2: SGHVS, FNYEAQ. V was trimmed by 2 bases and J by 6 bases, leaving 5 bases between them. The CDR3 has 11 residues. CDR3 in DNA: TGTGCCAGCAGCTTACGGTGCGAGCAGTACTTC. As protein: CASSLRCEQYF.

The chain links TRBV28 to TRBJ1-1, with D possibly TRBD1 on 5 matching bases. CDR1 MDHEN and CDR2 SYDVKM come from the germline V gene. V was trimmed by 4 bases and J by 10 bases, leaving 13 bases between them. The CDR3 loop spans 12 amino acids. The CDR3 region has the DNA TGTGCCAGCAGTTGGGCGGGGAGGGGAGCTTTCTTT. Amino acids: CASSWAGRGAFF.

Ten or more counts support this clonotype. CDR3 coding DNA: TGCGCCAGCAGCTTGGGCCCCGCCGGGACAGGGGGCGCGGTTGCTTTCTTT. It translates to CASSLGPAGTGGAVAFF. The rearrangement uses TRBV5-1 and TRBJ1-1; 12 bases are a match to TRBD1. The CDR3 covers 17 residues. Trimming removed 0 bases from V and 11 bases from J; junction bases left unmatched: 14. Germline assignment: CDR1 SGHRS and CDR2 YFSETQ.

This chain connects TRBV12-3 or TRBV12-4 to TRBJ2-7; D unclear. The CDR3 sequence is 13 residues long. The V end lost 2 bases, the J end lost 2 bases, and 7 bases lay between the germline ends. The CDR3 here is CASSLLFTYEQYF. CDR3 in DNA: TGTGCCAGCAGTTTACTGTTCACCTACGAGCAGTACTTC.

This clonotype showed up many times. The J gene is TRBJ1-1, the V gene TRBV12-3 or TRBV12-4; weak D call: TRBD1 (5 bases). With 4 bases removed from V and 1 base from J, the gap between germline ends came to 16 bases. CDR3 length equals 16 residues. The CDR3 coding sequence is TGTGCCAGCAGTTACGACCCAGGTGGGGGGAACACTGAAGCTTTCTTT. Its protein is CASSYDPGGGNTEAFF.

This clonotype was detected many times. This chain uses TRBV20-1 with TRBJ2-3, with a weak D call TRBD1 (6 bases). V was shortened by 2 bases and J by 4 bases, with 10 bases between the two germline ends. CDR3 size: 13 residues. Germline V gene sequence: CDR1 DFQATT, CDR2 SNEGSKA (reference sequence). This chain's CDR3 is CSARNRVPDTQYF. The CDR3 DNA follows: TGCAGTGCTAGAAACAGGGTCCCAGATACGCAGTATTTT.

This clonotype was seen a few times. The chain combines TRBV10-3 with TRBJ1-1, with D tentatively TRBD1 (5 bases). The CDR3 has 14 amino acids. The ends were cut back, 4 bases at V and 5 bases at J, with 14 bases in the middle. Germline V CDR1 and CDR2: ENHRY, SYGVKD. For the CDR3, the DNA is TGTGCCATCAGTGGCAGGGTTGGTGGAACTGAAGCTTTCTTT. Translating gives CAISGRVGGTEAFF.

A few counts support this clonotype. V is TRBV11-2 and J is TRBJ2-7, with D unresolved. Trimming pared 3 bases from V and 0 bases from J, leaving 9 bases between. Germline lookup yields CDR1 SGHAT and CDR2 FQNNGV. The CDR3 consists of 14 residues. The CDR3 reads CASSFQLGSYEQYF. Written as DNA, the CDR3 is TGTGCCAGCAGCTTCCAACTGGGCTCCTACGAGCAGTACTTC.

A remark on this clonotype: A much larger clone differs from this one at a single base, so this may be a read error. The conserved phenylalanine or tryptophan normally closing the CDR3 is absent here, so this likely arose from a read error. The V call is TRBV7-2, the J call TRBJ2-3; possibly TRBD1 for D (5 bases). V lost 2 bases and J lost 9, with 9 bases in between. Germline assignment: CDR1 SGHTA and CDR2 FQGNSA. The CDR3 sequence is 12 residues long. CDR3 residues: CASSLLQDTQYY. In DNA form, the CDR3 reads TGTGCCAGCAGCTTACTACAGGACACGCAGTATTAT.

This clonotype was found many times. V gene TRBV28 combines with J gene TRBJ2-7; TRBD2 aligns across 11 bases. V dropped 6 bases and J dropped 3; count of bases not matched to a gene: 7. Germline values: CDR1 MDHEN, CDR2 SYDVKM. CDR3 length equals 15 residues. The CDR3, as DNA: TGTGCCAGCAGACGGGGACTAGCGGACCGCTACGAGCAGTACTTC. Translating it yields CASRRGLADRYEQYF.

This clonotype occurred many times. V gene TRBV12-3 or TRBV12-4 combines with J gene TRBJ1-4, with no clear D. CDR3 length: 12 amino acids. The V end lost 6 bases, the J end lost 7 bases, and 9 bases lay between the germline ends. CDR3 sequence reads: CASSELGEKLFF. CDR3 nucleotide sequence: TGTGCCAGCAGCGAATTGGGTGAAAAACTGTTTTTT.

This clonotype was recorded a few times. The chain employs TRBV10-3 and TRBJ2-7, with TRBD1 identical over 9 bases. The germline V gene encodes CDR1 ENHRY and CDR2 SYGVKD. There are 14 residues in the CDR3. Trimming took 6 bases from V and 4 from J; bases not matched to a gene: 7. The CDR3 is CAIRRDRESYEQYF. DNA for the CDR3: TGTGCCATCAGGAGGGACAGGGAAAGTTACGAGCAGTACTTC.

This sequence joins TRBV4-3 and TRBJ1-2; D gene uncertain. V was trimmed by 0 bases and J by 6 bases, leaving 14 bases between them. Looked up from germline, CDR1 is LGHNA and CDR2 is YSLEER. The CDR3 runs 15 residues. The CDR3 spells CASSQEFKGGHGYTF. As DNA, the CDR3 is TGCGCCAGCAGCCAAGAGTTCAAGGGAGGGCATGGCTACACCTTC.

This clonotype has ten or more counts. This chain joins TRBV5-1 and TRBJ2-1, with TRBD2 as a possible D gene (6 bases). The CDR3 runs to 15 residues. The ends were cut back, 3 bases at V and 6 bases at J, with 16 bases in the middle. Germline V gives CDR1 SGHRS, CDR2 YFSETQ. The CDR3 bases are TGCGCCAGCAGCTCGGTACAACTAGCAGCCAATGAGCAGTTCTTC. This codes for CASSSVQLAANEQFF.

This clonotype was detected many times. This chain joins TRBV7-9 and TRBJ2-4, with D unresolved. This CDR3 spans 13 amino acids. CDR1 and CDR2 from the germline V gene are SEHNR and FQNEAQ (reference sequence). V lost 1 base to trimming and J lost 5 bases, with 6 bases between them. CDR3 loop: CASSLGDQNIQYF. CDR3 sequence (DNA): TGTGCCAGCAGCTTAGGAGATCAAAACATTCAGTACTTC.

This clonotype has ten or more counts. The chain links TRBV5-1 to TRBJ2-7, with a tentative D call TRBD1 (6 bases). This CDR3 is 13 amino acids long. V gave up 1 base and J gave up 5 bases, with 10 bases separating them. The germline V gene has CDR1 SGHRS and CDR2 YFSETQ. The CDR3 sequence is CASSLLGGHEQYF. The CDR3 DNA reads TGCGCCAGCAGCTTGCTAGGGGGACACGAGCAGTACTTC.

This clonotype was counted ten times or more. The chain combines TRBV12-3 or TRBV12-4 with TRBJ1-2; D gene uncertain. Trimming removed 4 bases from V and 4 bases from J, with 10 bases in between. The CDR3 extends over 13 amino acids. CDR3 nucleotides: TGTGCCAGCAGTTCAGCCAGCCGCTATGGCTACACCTTC. Encoded protein: CASSSASRYGYTF.

Only a few counts were recorded for this clonotype. The V and J genes are TRBV7-9 and TRBJ1-1; D call uncertain. Germline CDR1 is SEHNR and CDR2 is FQNEAQ (reference sequence). V lost 5 bases, J lost 2 bases, and 12 bases lay in between. This CDR3 comprises 14 residues. The CDR3 coding sequence is TGTGCCAGCAGCAAGCCGGTTACAAACACTGAAGCTTTCTTT. It encodes CASSKPVTNTEAFF.

This clonotype has at least ten counts. The CDR3 DNA reads TGTGCCAGCAGCTTAAGTTGGTACGAGCAGTACTTC. Its protein product is CASSLSWYEQYF. The chain combines TRBV7-2 with TRBJ2-7; no firm D call. This CDR3 contains 12 residues. Germline V lookup: CDR1 SGHTA, CDR2 FQGNSA. The V end lost 2 bases, the J end lost 4 bases, and 6 bases lay between the germline ends.

The gene calls are TRBV4-3 and TRBJ1-3; D is perhaps TRBD1 (5 bases). The CDR3 sequence is 15 residues long. V lost 0 bases and J lost 4, with 10 bases in between. The germline V gene encodes CDR1 LGHNA and CDR2 YSLEER. The CDR3 spells CASSQERDDGNTIYF. Written as DNA, the CDR3 is TGCGCCAGCAGCCAAGAGCGGGACGACGGAAACACCATATATTTT.

This clonotype has a count of ten or more. This chain connects TRBV5-1 to TRBJ1-1; D gene uncertain. The ends were cut back, 0 bases at V and 2 bases at J, with 17 bases in the middle. The CDR3 has 17 residues. Germline-derived CDR1 and CDR2 are SGHRS and YFSETQ. CDR3 region: CASSLGIRGSLNTEAFF. The CDR3 DNA reads as TGCGCCAGCAGCTTGGGGATCCGAGGATCATTAAACACTGAAGCTTTCTTT.

Many counts were recorded for this clonotype. This chain uses TRBV7-2 with TRBJ2-1, with TRBD1 matching 7 bases. The CDR3 is 16 residues long. J was trimmed by 4 bases and V by 7 bases; bases with no gene match: 13. Germline CDR1 reads SGHTA; CDR2 reads FQGNSA. This CDR3 is CASTTDPGGRYNEQFF. CDR3 nucleotide sequence: TGTGCCAGCACCACTGACCCAGGGGGACGATACAATGAGCAGTTCTTC.

This clonotype was detected ten times or more. This chain connects TRBV6-4 to TRBJ2-1; TRBD2 matches at 9 bases. V gave up 2 bases and J gave up 7 bases; unmatched junction bases: 6. The V gene's germline CDR1 is MRHNA and CDR2 SNTAGT. CDR3 length: 15 residues. CDR3 sequence: CASSDPGLALNEQFF. The CDR3 bases are TGTGCCAGCAGTGACCCGGGACTAGCTCTGAATGAGCAGTTCTTC.

This clonotype was observed a handful of times. The chain has TRBV11-2 and TRBJ2-5; D might be TRBD2 (6 bases). This CDR3 spans 18 amino acids. CDR1 SGHAT and CDR2 FQNNGV come from the germline V gene. The ends were cut back, 5 bases at V and 0 bases at J, with 22 bases in the middle. The CDR3 reads CASSQGLYLSPYQETQYF. The CDR3 DNA follows: TGTGCCAGCAGCCAGGGACTTTACCTATCGCCATACCAAGAGACCCAGTACTTC. Combining the CDR3 with reference TRBV11-2 and TRBJ2-5 gives the whole variable domain EAGVAQSPRYKIIEKRQSVAFWCNPISGHATLYWYQQILGQGPKLLIQFQNNGVVDDSQLPKDRFSAERLKGVDSTLKIQPAKLEDSAVYLCASSQGLYLSPYQETQYFGPGTRLLVL.